Sequencing of this TCR beta chain was carried out in a study of T cell repertoires in cytomegalovirus infection. Study-level information: Use of recently identified HLA-C-restricted and well-studied HLA-B-restricted CMV epitopes was part of the study. CMV infection together with matching HLA type was indicated by public TCR beta signatures.

TCRdb reanalysed the reads using MiXCR and keeps one entry per CDR3 protein. This sample has about 920,000 distinct CDR3 sequences; around 30% occur once, and the top ten carry more than 13%. Germline V CDR1 and CDR2: SEHNR, FQNEAQ (reference sequence). Losses at the gene ends were 6 bases for V and 1 base for J; bases not matched to a gene: 8. The CDR3 covers 16 residues. Findings and limits, study-wide: CMV-specific TCR beta clonotypes restricted by HLA-C dominated the ex vivo response. Carriage of CMV together with the relevant HLA was identifiable through cumulative public TCR beta family frequency.

For this clonotype: Antigen unknown.

The material sequenced was cultured CD8+ T cells from PBMCs, taken from culture after CMV antigen stimulation. This TCR was recovered from a human donor in good health (CMV status not recorded). Some clones in this sample may be carry-over from other donors' samples. This chain uses TRBV7-9 with TRBJ2-2; 7 bases align to TRBD1. The CDR3 sequence is CASSSIPGGNTGELFF. CDR3 bases: TGTGCCAGCAGTTCCATCCCAGGGGGGAACACCGGGGAGCTGTTTTTT.